This T cell receptor beta chain was found in a study of read filtering for tumor transcriptome and immune sequencing. From about 400 ng of RNA, a library with molecular barcoded alpha/delta and beta/gamma adaptors was made. TCRdb reprocessed the reads with MiXCR, giving one entry per CDR3 protein. The table includes more than 100,000 distinct CDR3 sequences, approximately 12% detected once. CDR3 length equals 13 residues. Trimming removed 3 bases from V and 8 bases from J; junction bases left unmatched: 3. The V gene's germline CDR1 is MDHEN and CDR2 SYDVKM. This clonotype came up many times. Sequences were obtained from a population of CD138-negative cells sorted from bone marrow. The chain has TRBV28 and TRBJ1-4; 7 bases line up with TRBD1. This clonotype originated in a donor at least 40 years old with multiple myeloma. The chain's CDR3 is CASSLGTVEKLFF. DNA for the CDR3: TGTGCCAGCAGTTTGGGGACAGTGGAAAAACTGTTTTTT.